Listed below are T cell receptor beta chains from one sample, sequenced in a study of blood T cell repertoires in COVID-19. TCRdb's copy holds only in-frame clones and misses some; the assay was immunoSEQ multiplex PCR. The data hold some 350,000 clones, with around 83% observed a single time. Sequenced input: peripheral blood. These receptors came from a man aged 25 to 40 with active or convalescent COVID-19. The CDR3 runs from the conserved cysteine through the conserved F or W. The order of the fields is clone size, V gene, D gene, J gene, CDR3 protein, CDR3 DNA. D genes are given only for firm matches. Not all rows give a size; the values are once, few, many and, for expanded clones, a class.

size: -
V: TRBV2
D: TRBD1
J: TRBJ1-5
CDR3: CARGTGVGQPQHF
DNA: TGTGCCAGGGGGACAGGGGTCGGTCAGCCCCAGCATTTT

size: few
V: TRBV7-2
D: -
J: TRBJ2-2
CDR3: CASSLGRAETGELFF
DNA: TGTGCCAGCAGCTTAGGGAGGGCGGAAACCGGGGAGCTGTTTTTT

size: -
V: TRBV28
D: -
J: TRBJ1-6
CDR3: CASSPGRVNSPLHF
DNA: TGTGCCAGCAGTCCTGGCAGGGTGAATTCACCCCTCCACTTT

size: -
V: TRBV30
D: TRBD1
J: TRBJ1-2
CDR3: CAWSWTGGSSYGYTF
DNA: TGTGCCTGGAGTTGGACAGGGGGTTCGAGCTATGGCTACACCTTC

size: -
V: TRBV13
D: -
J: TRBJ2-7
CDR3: CASSLRDTYEQYF
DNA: TGTGCCAGCAGCTTGAGGGATACCTACGAGCAGTACTTC

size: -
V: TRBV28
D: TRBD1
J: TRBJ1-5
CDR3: CASAPDREGRKPQHF
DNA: TGTGCCAGTGCCCCGGACAGGGAAGGGAGGAAGCCCCAGCATTTT

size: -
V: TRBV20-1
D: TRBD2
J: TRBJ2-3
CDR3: CSASAEGLAEQPSTDTQYF
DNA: TGCAGTGCTAGTGCCGAAGGACTAGCGGAACAGCCTAGCACAGATACGCAGTATTTT

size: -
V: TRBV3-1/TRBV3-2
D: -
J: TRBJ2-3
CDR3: CASSHGVMGTDTQYF
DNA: TGTGCCAGCAGCCACGGGGTAATGGGCACAGATACGCAGTATTTT

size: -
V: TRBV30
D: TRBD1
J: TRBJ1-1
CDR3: CAWETGVEEAFF
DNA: TGTGCCTGGGAGACAGGGGTGGAGGAAGCTTTCTTT

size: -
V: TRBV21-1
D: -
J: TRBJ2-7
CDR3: CASSKRGVTDDSYEQYF
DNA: TGTGCCAGCAGCAAACGGGGGGTGACAGACGACTCCTACGAGCAGTACTTC

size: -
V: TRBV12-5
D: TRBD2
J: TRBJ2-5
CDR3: CASGLVAPGGRAYGETQYF
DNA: TGTGCTAGTGGTTTGGTAGCCCCCGGCGGGAGGGCCTACGGGGAGACCCAGTACTTC

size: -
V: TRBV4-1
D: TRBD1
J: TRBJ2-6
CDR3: CASRQPGQGSGANVLTF
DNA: TGCGCCAGCAGGCAACCGGGACAGGGCTCCGGGGCCAACGTCCTGACTTTC

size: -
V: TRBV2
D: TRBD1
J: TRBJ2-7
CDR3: CASEIDRDGYEQYF
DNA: TGTGCCAGCGAGATAGACAGGGATGGCTACGAGCAGTACTTC

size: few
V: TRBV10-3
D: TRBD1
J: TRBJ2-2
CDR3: CAINRGASDTGELFF
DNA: TGTGCCATCAACAGGGGGGCTTCGGACACCGGGGAGCTGTTTTTT

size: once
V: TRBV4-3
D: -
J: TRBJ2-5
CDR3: CAIQSQDSSRETQYF
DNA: TGCGCCATTCAATCCCAGGACAGTTCAAGAGAGACCCAGTACTTC

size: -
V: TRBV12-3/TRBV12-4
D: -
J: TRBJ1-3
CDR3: CASGSSSGNTIYF
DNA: TGTGCCAGTGGGAGCTCCTCTGGAAACACCATATATTTT

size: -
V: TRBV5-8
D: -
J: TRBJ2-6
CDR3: CASSLSGTSSTGLTF
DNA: TGTGCCAGCAGCCTGTCCGGGACTTCCTCAACTGGCCTGACTTTC

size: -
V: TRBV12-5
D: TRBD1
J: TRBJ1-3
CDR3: CASGLRFRDREDTIYF
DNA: TGTGCTAGTGGTTTGAGATTTCGGGACAGGGAGGACACCATATATTTT

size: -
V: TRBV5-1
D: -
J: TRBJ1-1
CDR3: CASSLEGQLTEAFF
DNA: TGCGCCAGCAGCTTGGAAGGACAGCTCACTGAAGCTTTCTTT

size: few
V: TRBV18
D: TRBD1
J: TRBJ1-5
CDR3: CASSLGQGGNQPQHF
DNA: TGTGCCAGCTCCCTGGGACAGGGCGGCAATCAGCCCCAGCATTTT

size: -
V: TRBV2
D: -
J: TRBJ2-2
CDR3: CASSERRGTFGELFF
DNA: TGTGCCAGCAGTGAAAGGCGCGGGACTTTCGGGGAGCTGTTTTTT

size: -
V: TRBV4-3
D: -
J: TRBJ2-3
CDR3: CASSQDPRGGATDTQYF
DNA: TGCGCCAGCAGCCAAGATCCGAGGGGGGGAGCCACAGATACGCAGTATTTT

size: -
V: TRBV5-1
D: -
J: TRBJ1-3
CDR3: CASSLGQSSGNTIYF
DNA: TGCGCCAGCAGCTTGGGACAGAGCTCTGGAAACACCATATATTTT

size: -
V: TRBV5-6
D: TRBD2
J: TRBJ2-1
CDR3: CASSPIAGGYNEQFF
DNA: TGTGCCAGCAGCCCCATAGCGGGGGGCTACAATGAGCAGTTCTTC

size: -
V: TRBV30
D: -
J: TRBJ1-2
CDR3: CARMWGEGYGYTF
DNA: TGTGCCCGTATGTGGGGGGAGGGCTATGGCTACACCTTC

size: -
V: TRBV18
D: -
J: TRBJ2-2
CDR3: CASSSTLLVLNTGELFF
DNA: TGTGCCAGCTCATCGACGTTACTAGTGCTGAACACCGGGGAGCTGTTTTTT

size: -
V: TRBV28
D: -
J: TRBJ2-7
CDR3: CASSQLLGGYEQYF
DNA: TGTGCCAGCAGTCAACTACTAGGTGGATACGAGCAGTACTTC

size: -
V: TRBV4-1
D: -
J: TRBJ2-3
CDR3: CASSQEERSTDTQYF
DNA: TGCGCCAGCAGCCAAGAGGAGCGAAGCACAGATACGCAGTATTTT

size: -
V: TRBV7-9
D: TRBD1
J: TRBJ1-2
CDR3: CASSLVLGQGFGYTF
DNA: TGTGCCAGCAGCTTAGTACTGGGACAGGGGTTTGGCTACACCTTC

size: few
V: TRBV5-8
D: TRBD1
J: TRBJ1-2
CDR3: CASRHRDRGGNYTF
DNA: TGTGCCAGCAGGCACCGGGACAGGGGAGGCAACTACACCTTC

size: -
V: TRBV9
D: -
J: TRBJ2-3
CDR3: CASSVGLVADTQYF
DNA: TGTGCCAGCAGCGTAGGCCTAGTGGCAGATACGCAGTATTTT

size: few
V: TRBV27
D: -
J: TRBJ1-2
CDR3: CASSFQGLSYGYTF
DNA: TGTGCCAGCAGTTTTCAGGGTTTAAGCTATGGCTACACCTTC

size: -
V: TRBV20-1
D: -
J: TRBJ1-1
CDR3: CSALRGTF
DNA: TGCAGTGCCTTAAGGGGGACGTTT

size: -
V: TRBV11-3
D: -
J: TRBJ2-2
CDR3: CASSLVRSGTGELFF
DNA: TGTGCCAGCAGCTTAGTCAGGAGCGGAACCGGGGAGCTGTTTTTT

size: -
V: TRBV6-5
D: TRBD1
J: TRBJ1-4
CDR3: CASSSPGGATNEKLFF
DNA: TGTGCCAGCAGTTCACCAGGGGGAGCGACTAATGAAAAACTGTTTTTT

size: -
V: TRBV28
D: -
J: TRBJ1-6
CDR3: CASSLRIGGTGYNSPLHF
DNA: TGTGCCAGCAGTTTACGGATAGGGGGAACCGGCTATAATTCACCCCTCCACTTT

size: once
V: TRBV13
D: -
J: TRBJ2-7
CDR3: CASSLGLPGEQYF
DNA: TGTGCCAGCAGCTTAGGGCTCCCGGGCGAGCAGTACTTC

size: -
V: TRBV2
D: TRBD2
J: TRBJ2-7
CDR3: CASVDPGLAGNTDF
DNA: TGTGCCAGCGTCGACCCGGGACTAGCGGGGAACACGGACTTC

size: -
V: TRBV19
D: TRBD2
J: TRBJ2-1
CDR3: CASSPPGLAAYNEQFF
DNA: TGTGCCAGTAGTCCCCCGGGACTAGCGGCCTACAATGAGCAGTTCTTC

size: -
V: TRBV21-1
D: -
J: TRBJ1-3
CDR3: CADLAWAQGNTIYF
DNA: -

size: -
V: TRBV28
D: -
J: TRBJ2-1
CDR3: CASSLWGREYRDEQFF
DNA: TGTGCCAGCAGTTTATGGGGCCGGGAGTACCGCGATGAGCAGTTCTTC

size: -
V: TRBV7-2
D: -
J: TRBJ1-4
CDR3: CASSRMGALANEKLFF
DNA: TGTGCCAGCAGCCGTATGGGGGCGCTGGCTAATGAAAAACTGTTTTTT

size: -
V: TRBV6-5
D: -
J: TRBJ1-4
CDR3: CASSYRAGRGNEKLFF
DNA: TGTGCCAGCAGTTACCGGGCAGGCCGGGGTAATGAAAAACTGTTTTTT

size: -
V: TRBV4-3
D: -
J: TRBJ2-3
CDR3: CASSRTSSTDTQYF
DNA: TGCGCCAGCAGCCGGACTTCTAGCACAGATACGCAGTATTTT

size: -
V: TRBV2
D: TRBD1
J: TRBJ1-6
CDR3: CASSAGDRWILYNSPLHF
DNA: TGTGCCAGCAGTGCCGGGGACAGGTGGATCCTCTATAATTCACCCCTCCACTTT